The 5 T cell receptor beta chains below all came from one sample that was sequenced in a study of cytomegalovirus exposure and HLA in healthy donors. The PCR made use of 60 Vbeta and 13 Jbeta primers. Method: immunoSEQ multiplex PCR; TCRdb's copy keeps in-frame clones and lacks some. The table lists around 140,000 clones, 75% to 90% of them singletons. Sequenced: PBMCs. The receptor source for this set is a woman aged 25 to 39 in good health and CMV-seronegative.

This sequence joins TRBV7-9 and TRBJ2-3; the match to TRBD2 covers 10 bases. The germline gives CDR1 SEHNR, CDR2 FQNEAQ (reference sequence). CDR3 length: 19 residues. The V gene end was trimmed by 4 bases and the J gene end by 3 bases; junction bases not matched to a gene: 16. The CDR3 DNA is TGTGCCAGCAGCTCCTTCCCCCCCTTAGCGGGGGGTGGTACAGATACGCAGTATTTT. This sequence encodes CASSSFPPLAGGGTDTQYF.

As for this clone: Compared with germline, one end of the junction differs, possibly owing to a read error. The gene calls are TRBV19 and TRBJ2-1, with TRBD2 as a possible D gene (6 bases). Germline CDR1 and CDR2: LNHDA and SQIVND (reference sequence). This CDR3 spans 13 amino acids. The CDR3 region has the DNA TGTGCCAGTTCTGGGACTTACTACAATGGGCAGTTCTTC. Translating it yields CASSGTYYNGQFF.

The chain uses TRBV4-2 and TRBJ2-5; the D is unclear. CDR1 LGHNA and CDR2 YNFKEQ come from the germline V gene. The CDR3 spans 14 residues. Trimming cost V 0 bases and J 7 bases, with 12 bases left between them. The CDR3, as DNA: TGTGCCAGCAGCCAAGAGCCCCTAACTCCGACCCAGTACTTC. It yields the protein CASSQEPLTPTQYF.

V usage is TRBV29-1 and J usage is TRBJ2-1; 10 bases are a match to TRBD1. There are 15 residues in the CDR3. Looked up from germline, CDR1 is SQVTM and CDR2 is ANQGSEA. Trimming at V came to 7 bases and at J to 8 bases, leaving 14 bases not matched to a gene. In DNA, the CDR3 is TGCAGCGGTATAGTGACAGGGGGCGCTGGGGATGAGCAGTTCTTC. This encodes CSGIVTGGAGDEQFF.

This clone was detected only a few times. This sequence joins TRBV5-1 and TRBJ1-1, with 12 bases fitting TRBD1. The length of the CDR3 is 15 residues. Per germline, CDR1 SGHRS and CDR2 YFSETQ. The V gene end was trimmed by 2 bases and the J gene end by 5 bases; junction bases not matched to a gene: 4. The CDR3 region has the DNA TGCGCCAGCAGCTTACCGGGACAGGGGGCGACTGAAGCTTTCTTT. This encodes CASSLPGQGATEAFF.